A selection of T cell receptor beta chains follows, all from one sample in a study of regulatory T cells in long-lasting Graves disease. One entry per CDR3 protein results from TCRdb running MiXCR on the multiplex PCR reads. The sample lists approximately 400,000 distinct CDR3 sequences, over 12% seen once, with roughly 7.7% in the top ten. These same data were also listed under a study on T cells in Graves' hyperthyroidism and ophthalmopathy.

Sequences were derived from peripheral blood mononuclear cells (PBMCs), sampled at new diagnosis, from a patient treated with antithyroid drugs. The receptor source for this set is a woman in her 40s with Graves disease. The CDR3 runs from the conserved cysteine through the conserved F or W. D genes are given only for firm matches. Clone size is given for some rows only: seen once, a few or many times, or a class if the clone is expanded.

TRBV12-3/TRBV12-4,many,TRBJ1-3,TRBD1,CASTYRDSRNTIYF,TGTGCCAGCACCTACCGGGACAGTAGAAACACCATATATTTT
TRBV12-3/TRBV12-4,many,TRBJ1-1,NA,CASSFDRPTEAFF,TGTGCCAGCAGTTTTGACAGGCCTACTGAAGCTTTCTTT
TRBV7-9,many,TRBJ2-2,TRBD2,CASSSSGRHTGELFF,TGTGCCAGCAGCTCTAGCGGGAGACACACCGGGGAGCTGTTTTTT
TRBV11-3,many,TRBJ2-5,NA,CASSSIDSQETQYF,TGTGCCAGCAGCTCCATCGACAGCCAAGAGACCCAGTACTTC
TRBV6-1,many,TRBJ1-5,TRBD1,CASRSGTGGNQPQHF,TGTGCCAGCAGGTCCGGGACAGGGGGCAATCAGCCCCAGCATTTT
TRBV27,many,TRBJ2-2,NA,CASSWAGTGELFF,TGTGCCAGCAGTTGGGCGGGCACCGGGGAGCTGTTTTTT
TRBV19,few,TRBJ1-5,NA,CASSISPQGIQPQHF,TGTGCCAGTAGTATAAGTCCCCAGGGGATTCAGCCCCAGCATTTT
TRBV2,many,TRBJ2-1,TRBD2,CASSALADLINEQFF,TGTGCCAGCAGCGCCCTAGCGGACCTCATCAATGAGCAGTTCTTC
TRBV29-1,many,TRBJ2-3,TRBD2,CSVALAGATDTQYF,TGCAGCGTTGCTCTAGCGGGAGCCACAGATACGCAGTATTTT
TRBV20-1,NA,TRBJ1-5,NA,CSARGPGDYYQPQHF,TGCAGTGCTAGGGGGCCGGGGGATTACTATCAGCCCCAGCATTTT
TRBV2,many,TRBJ2-1,TRBD2,CASSGGSGRANEQFF,TGTGCCAGCAGCGGAGGTAGCGGGAGAGCCAATGAGCAGTTCTTC
TRBV6-9,NA,TRBJ2-2,TRBD2,CASGGRGTSQPLGNTGELFF,TGCGCCAGCGGGGGGCGGGGGACTAGCCAACCGCTGGGAAACACCGGGGAGCTGTTTTTT
TRBV28,many,TRBJ1-2,TRBD1,CASSFGQGGHGYTF,TGTGCCAGCAGTTTCGGACAGGGGGGTCATGGCTACACCTTC
TRBV6-1,few,TRBJ2-7,TRBD1,CASRPGGWDYEQYF,TGTGCCAGCAGGCCAGGGGGCTGGGACTACGAGCAGTACTTC
TRBV28,many,TRBJ2-3,TRBD2,CASSTRGAGRPDTQYF,TGTGCCAGCAGTACCCGGGGAGCGGGGCGGCCAGATACGCAGTATTTT
TRBV20-1,NA,TRBJ2-7,TRBD2,CSARDDHLPGLAGDMVYGQYF,TGCAGTGCTAGAGACGACCACCTCCCGGGACTAGCGGGAGATATGGTCTACGGGCAGTACTTC
TRBV13,many,TRBJ2-3,NA,CASSYPSTDTQYF,TGTGCCAGCAGTTACCCTAGCACAGATACGCAGTATTTT
TRBV10-3,many,TRBJ2-7,TRBD1,CAISESGQGAFYEQYF,TGTGCCATCAGTGAGTCGGGACAGGGGGCCTTCTACGAGCAGTACTTC
TRBV28,many,TRBJ2-6,NA,CASSLVWGSGANVLTF,TGTGCCAGCAGTTTGGTTTGGGGGTCTGGGGCCAACGTCCTGACTTTC
TRBV3-1,few,TRBJ2-7,NA,CASSQVSRSSYEQYF,TGTGCCAGCAGCCAAGTTTCTAGGAGCTCCTACGAGCAGTACTTC
TRBV19,few,TRBJ1-5,NA,CARSDQPQHF,TGTGCCAGATCCGATCAGCCCCAGCATTTT
TRBV29-1,many,TRBJ1-2,TRBD1,CSVQTGARYGYTF,TGCAGCGTTCAGACAGGGGCCAGATATGGCTACACCTTC
TRBV24-1,many,TRBJ2-7,TRBD2,CATSDRTSGTEQYF,TGTGCCACCAGTGACCGGACTAGCGGGACCGAGCAGTACTTC
TRBV11-2,many,TRBJ2-3,NA,CASSLAGFSTDTQYF,TGTGCCAGCAGCTTAGCGGGATTTAGCACAGATACGCAGTATTTT
TRBV5-6,NA,TRBJ2-7,TRBD1,CASRFGTGADEQYF,TGTGCCAGCAGATTTGGGACAGGGGCGGACGAGCAGTACTTC
TRBV10-3,few,TRBJ2-7,TRBD1,CATSEDRDYEQYF,TGTGCCACCAGTGAGGACAGGGACTACGAGCAGTACTTC
TRBV20-1,NA,TRBJ2-2,TRBD2,CSARDYNTGELFF,TGCAGTGCGCGGGACTATAACACCGGGGAGCTGTTTTTT
TRBV20-1,many,TRBJ1-5,NA,CSAVAGSNQPQHF,TGCAGTGCTGTCGCAGGTAGCAATCAGCCCCAGCATTTT
TRBV11-2,NA,TRBJ2-7,TRBD2,CASSPGTSGNPYEQYF,TGTGCCAGCAGTCCCGGGACTAGCGGGAACCCCTACGAGCAGTACTTC
TRBV20-1,many,TRBJ2-3,TRBD2,CSASKAGIETDTQYF,TGCAGTGCTAGCAAAGCGGGAATAGAAACAGATACGCAGTATTTT
TRBV2,many,TRBJ2-1,TRBD2,CASRKGLAGEEDEQFF,TGTGCCAGCAGGAAAGGACTAGCGGGAGAAGAGGATGAGCAGTTCTTC
TRBV28,NA,TRBJ2-1,NA,CASSPPSSYNEQFF,TGTGCCAGCAGTCCCCCGAGCTCCTACAATGAGCAGTTCTTC
TRBV27,many,TRBJ1-5,TRBD1,CASRKGQLSNNQPQHF,TGTGCCAGCAGAAAGGGACAGCTAAGCAACAATCAGCCCCAGCATTTT
TRBV5-1,NA,TRBJ2-7,NA,CASSSRAGSGEQYF,TGCGCCAGCAGCTCGAGGGCGGGATCGGGCGAGCAGTACTTC
TRBV29-1,many,TRBJ2-1,NA,CSVGRDRQLWGEQFF,TGCAGCGTCGGGCGTGACAGGCAGCTATGGGGTGAGCAGTTCTTC
TRBV6-1,few,TRBJ2-7,NA,CASKKGVSYEQYF,TGTGCCAGCAAAAAGGGGGTCTCCTACGAGCAGTACTTC
TRBV19,few,TRBJ2-3,TRBD2,CASSILGGIRPSGRRTDTQYF,TGTGCCAGTAGTATTCTGGGAGGGATCCGGCCAAGCGGGAGAAGGACAGATACGCAGTATTTT
TRBV19,few,TRBJ1-5,NA,CASSRHKGVGSNQPQHF,TGTGCCAGTAGCCGCCACAAGGGGGTTGGGAGCAATCAGCCCCAGCATTTT
TRBV28,NA,TRBJ2-7,TRBD2,CASSHLSSGSYEQYF,TGTGCCAGCAGCCACTTGTCCAGCGGGAGTTACGAGCAGTACTTC
TRBV2,many,TRBJ2-7,NA,CASSPGVRYEQYF,TGTGCCAGCAGCCCGGGGGTCCGTTACGAGCAGTACTTC
TRBV18,few,TRBJ2-7,NA,CASSPPGVDYEQYF,TGTGCCAGCTCACCACCAGGGGTGGACTACGAGCAGTACTTC
TRBV11-2,NA,TRBJ2-1,TRBD2,CASSLLPGLADEQFF,TGTGCCAGCAGCTTACTTCCGGGACTAGCAGATGAGCAGTTCTTC
TRBV27,NA,TRBJ2-3,NA,CASSLSATDTQYF,TGTGCCAGCAGTTTATCGGCCACAGATACGCAGTATTTT
TRBV12-3/TRBV12-4,many,TRBJ2-2,TRBD2,CASSLAGGRGGELFF,TGTGCCAGCAGTTTAGCGGGAGGGAGAGGCGGGGAGCTGTTTTTT